The rows below give T cell receptor beta chains drawn from one sample of a study of T cell responses to AZD1222 COVID-19 vaccine. Repertoires were generated with immunoSEQ multiplex PCR, while TCRdb's copy carries only in-frame clones and drops some. The repertoire holds about 83,000 clones, more than 70% seen once, with 7.5% to 9% in the top ten. Sequenced material: peripheral blood, taken on day 0 of AZD1222 vaccination. The receptors stem from an adult in good health. Each CDR3 is given with its conserved first and last residue. D genes are given only for firm matches. Clone size is stated in some rows and not others, as once, few, many or a class when expanded.

clone_size,v_call,j_call,d_call,cdr3_nt,cdr3_aa
.,TRBV7-9,TRBJ2-7,.,TGTGCCAGCAGCCTTCTAAAGGGGAGCTCCTACGAGCAGTACTTC,CASSLLKGSSYEQYF
.,TRBV15,TRBJ2-3,TRBD1,TGTGCCACCAGCAGGTTCCGGGACAGTTATACAGATACGCAGTATTTT,CATSRFRDSYTDTQYF
.,TRBV7-2,TRBJ2-1,.,TGTGCCAGCAGCTTAAGAGGGAGCTCCTACAATGAGCAGTTCTTC,CASSLRGSSYNEQFF
.,TRBV5-6,TRBJ2-7,.,TGTGCCAGCAGCTTGGCGGACGGCTTCTACGAGCAGTACTTC,CASSLADGFYEQYF
.,TRBV7-2,TRBJ2-1,.,TGTGCCAGCAGCTTTTGGGCTTCTCCCGGCAATGAGCAGTTCTTC,CASSFWASPGNEQFF
.,TRBV6-5,TRBJ2-7,.,TGTGCCAGCAGTTACGGACCTTTTTTTTCCTACGAGCAGTACTTC,CASSYGPFFSYEQYF
few,TRBV19,TRBJ1-5,.,TGTGCCAGTGAGAACCAGGGCGGTAATCAGCCCCAGCATTTT,CASENQGGNQPQHF
once,TRBV5-5,TRBJ1-5,.,TGTGCCAGCAGCTTGTACAATAGCAATCAGCCCCAGCATTTT,CASSLYNSNQPQHF
.,TRBV19,TRBJ1-3,TRBD1,TGTGCCAGTACCCGACAGGGATCCTCTGGAAACACCATATATTTT,CASTRQGSSGNTIYF
.,TRBV30,TRBJ1-1,.,TGTGCCTGGACCTGGACAGCTATGAACACTGAAGCTTTCTTT,CAWTWTAMNTEAFF
.,TRBV14,TRBJ2-7,.,TGTGCCAGCAGCCCAGGGGTAGGCGAGCAGTACTTC,CASSPGVGEQYF
.,TRBV29-1,TRBJ2-7,.,TGCAGCGTTGAAGGTCCCTCACGGGGGCAGTACTTC,CSVEGPSRGQYF
.,TRBV28,TRBJ1-6,.,TGTGCCAGCAGTTTACGGCAGGATGGATCACCCCTCCACTTT,CASSLRQDGSPLHF
.,TRBV2,TRBJ1-5,TRBD1,TGTGCCAGCAGGAAGACAGGGGAGGCACCGGATAGCAATCAGCCCCAGCATTTT,CASRKTGEAPDSNQPQHF
.,TRBV11-3,TRBJ2-2,.,TGTGCCAGCAGCCCCCGGTGGGGACGGGGAACCGGGGAGCTGTTTTTT,CASSPRWGRGTGELFF
.,TRBV5-8,TRBJ2-7,TRBD1,TGTGCCAGCAGCTTGGCCGGGACAGGGGCCTACGAGCAGTACTTC,CASSLAGTGAYEQYF
.,TRBV9,TRBJ1-2,TRBD1,TGTGCCAGCAGCGTAGACGGGACAGGGCTTAACTATGGCTACACCTTC,CASSVDGTGLNYGYTF
once,TRBV6-5,TRBJ2-7,.,TGTGCCAGCAGTTACTCGGGGGACTCCTACGAGCAGTACTTC,CASSYSGDSYEQYF
.,TRBV28,TRBJ1-1,.,TGTGCCAGCAAAAGTACCCCAATGAACACTGAAGCTTTCTTT,CASKSTPMNTEAFF
.,TRBV18,TRBJ1-2,.,TGTGCCAGCTCACCACAGGGATCCGACTATGGCTACACCTTC,CASSPQGSDYGYTF
few,TRBV4-1,TRBJ1-2,TRBD1,TGCGCCAGCAGCCAAGGGGCAGGGGGCGACTATGGCTACACCTTC,CASSQGAGGDYGYTF
.,TRBV5-1,TRBJ1-1,TRBD1,TGCGCCAGCAGCTCCTGGGACAGGCCTAGGACTGAAGCTTTCTTT,CASSSWDRPRTEAFF
.,TRBV24-1,TRBJ2-1,.,TGTGCCACTTCCCAGGGTTACAATGAGCAGTTCTTC,CATSQGYNEQFF
.,TRBV5-4,TRBJ2-5,TRBD2,TGTGCCAGCAGCTTGGCGGGAGGGGGAACCCAAGAGACCCAGTACTTC,CASSLAGGGTQETQYF
.,TRBV18,TRBJ1-4,.,TGTGCCAGCTCACCTGGTTCGGAAAAACTGTTTTTT,CASSPGSEKLFF
once,TRBV7-2,TRBJ1-5,.,TGTGCCAGCAGCCTCTGGGGAACCCAGCCCCAGCATTTT,CASSLWGTQPQHF
.,TRBV6-5,TRBJ2-7,.,TGTGCCAGCAGTCCTGGTATAACAGGGCAAGATGTTTTC,CASSPGITGQDVF
once,TRBV19,TRBJ2-1,.,TGTGCCAGTAGTATTGAAGCCCCCTCCTACAATGAGCAGTTCTTC,CASSIEAPSYNEQFF
.,TRBV5-3,TRBJ2-7,TRBD2,TGTGCCAGAAGCTTGGTTTATAGTAGCGGGAGTTCGGGGCAGTACTTC,CARSLVYSSGSSGQYF
.,TRBV20-1,TRBJ1-1,.,TGCAGTGCTAGTCTGCGCCAAAGGGGGGCAAACACTGAAGCTTTCTTT,CSASLRQRGANTEAFF
once,TRBV6-6,TRBJ2-1,TRBD1,TGTGCCAGCAGTTACCTTACAGGGGGCAGTGAGCAGTTCTTC,CASSYLTGGSEQFF
.,TRBV6-2/TRBV6-3,TRBJ2-2,.,TGTGCCAGCAGTTACTTGGCTCCCTCGAACACCGGGGAGCTGTTTTTT,CASSYLAPSNTGELFF
.,TRBV18,TRBJ1-5,TRBD1,TGTGCCAGCTCACCTGGGACAGCCGGCAATCAGCCCCAGCATTTT,CASSPGTAGNQPQHF
.,TRBV11-2,TRBJ2-7,TRBD2,TGTGCCAGCAGCTTTAGATCAGGCTCCGGGACTAGCCACGAGCAGTACTTC,CASSFRSGSGTSHEQYF
.,TRBV18,TRBJ1-1,.,TGTGCCAGCTCATCCAATGGGGGATTGAACACTGAAGCTTTCTTT,CASSSNGGLNTEAFF
.,TRBV7-8,TRBJ1-1,.,TGTGCCAGCAGCTTAGGACGGGGAATCGCGGAAGCTTTCTTT,CASSLGRGIAEAFF
.,TRBV29-1,TRBJ1-3,.,TGCAGCGTTGGGACCACCCTATCTGGAAACACCATATATTTT,CSVGTTLSGNTIYF
few,TRBV6-4,TRBJ1-1,.,TGTGCCAGCAGCACGATAGGGCATTTGAACACTGAAGCTTTCTTT,CASSTIGHLNTEAFF
few,TRBV2,TRBJ2-5,.,TGTGCCACTCCTGGGGGTTTACAAGAGACCCAGTACTTC,CATPGGLQETQYF
.,TRBV5-1,TRBJ1-3,TRBD1,TGCGCCAGCAGCTTCGGACAGGGAGGAAACACCATATATTTT,CASSFGQGGNTIYF
.,TRBV2,TRBJ1-6,.,TGTGCCAGCAGGGCGGGGGCAGGGTCGTATTCACCCCTCCACTTT,CASRAGAGSYSPLHF
.,TRBV5-1,TRBJ1-4,TRBD1,TGCGCCAGCAGCTTGGACAGGGGGAACGAAAAACTGTTTTTT,CASSLDRGNEKLFF
.,TRBV28,TRBJ1-5,.,TGTGCCAGCAGGATGGGGCATCAGCCCCAGCATTTT,CASRMGHQPQHF
.,TRBV18,TRBJ1-2,.,TGTGCCAGCTTCGCCACAGGGCGCGACTATGGCTACACCTTC,CASFATGRDYGYTF
.,TRBV19,TRBJ1-4,.,TGTGCCAGTGGGACTTTGGGGGCAAATGAAAAACTGTTTTTT,CASGTLGANEKLFF
.,TRBV18,TRBJ1-6,TRBD1,TGTGCCAGCTCTCCCCAGGGGGCCAATAATTCACCCCTCCACTTT,CASSPQGANNSPLHF
.,TRBV19,TRBJ2-3,TRBD1,TGTGCCAGTAGTGGGAACAGGGGAAGCACAGATACGCAGTATTTT,CASSGNRGSTDTQYF
few,TRBV30,TRBJ1-3,.,TGTGCCTGTCAGGACGGAAACACCATATATTTT,CACQDGNTIYF
.,TRBV7-8,TRBJ1-6,.,TGTGCCAGCAGCTTAGTTGAAGGGAGCTCACCCCTCCACTTT,CASSLVEGSSPLHF
once,TRBV6-6,TRBJ1-1,.,TGTGCCAGCAGTCTGGGGGAACGGAACACTGAAGCTTTCTTT,CASSLGERNTEAFF
.,TRBV25-1,TRBJ2-5,.,TGTGCCAGCAGTGAAGGCGGGTTTGACGAGACCCAGTACTTC,CASSEGGFDETQYF
.,TRBV28,TRBJ1-5,TRBD1,TGTGCCAGCAGCTCCCCGACAGGGGAGGTTCAGCCCCAGCATTTT,CASSSPTGEVQPQHF
.,TRBV18,TRBJ1-6,.,TGTGCCAGCTCCCCCGCAGCCGTTTCCCCCCTCCACTTT,CASSPAAVSPLHF
.,TRBV11-2,TRBJ2-1,TRBD2,TGTGCCAGCAGCGGAGGGGGAAGCGGGAGGGCGCAGAATGAGCAGTTCTTC,CASSGGGSGRAQNEQFF
.,TRBV30,TRBJ1-2,.,TGTGCCTGGAGTGGGTCTGGGATCTATGGCTACACCTTC,CAWSGSGIYGYTF
.,TRBV5-1,TRBJ2-5,TRBD2,TGCGCCAGCAGCTTGGTCCTAGCGGGGGGCAAGCAAGAGACCCAGTACTTC,CASSLVLAGGKQETQYF
.,TRBV12-3/TRBV12-4,TRBJ1-4,.,TGTGCCAGCAGTTTGACGAATGAAAAACTGTTTTTT,CASSLTNEKLFF
.,TRBV5-4,TRBJ2-3,TRBD1,TGTGCCAGCAGCCCGCCGATGGGACAGCCTACGGATACGCAGTATTTT,CASSPPMGQPTDTQYF
.,TRBV5-1,TRBJ1-6,TRBD1,TGCGCCAGCACCCTGGGGACAGGTCTTTCACCCCTCCACTTT,CASTLGTGLSPLHF